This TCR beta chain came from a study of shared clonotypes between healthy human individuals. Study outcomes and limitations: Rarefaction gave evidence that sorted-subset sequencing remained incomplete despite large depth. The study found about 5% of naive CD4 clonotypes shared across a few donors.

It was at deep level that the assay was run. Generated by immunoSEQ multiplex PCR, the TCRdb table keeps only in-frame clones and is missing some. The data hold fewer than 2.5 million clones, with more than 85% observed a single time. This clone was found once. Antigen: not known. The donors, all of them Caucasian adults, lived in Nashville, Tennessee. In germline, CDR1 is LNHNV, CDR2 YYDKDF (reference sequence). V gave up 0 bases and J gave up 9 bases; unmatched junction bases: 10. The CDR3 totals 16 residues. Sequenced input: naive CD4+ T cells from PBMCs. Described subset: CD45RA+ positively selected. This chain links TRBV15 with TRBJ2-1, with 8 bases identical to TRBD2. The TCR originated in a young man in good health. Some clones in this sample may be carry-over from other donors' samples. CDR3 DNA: TGTGCCACCAGCAGAGATATCGGAATAGCGGGGAGTGAGCAGTTCTTC. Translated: CATSRDIGIAGSEQFF.